This T cell receptor (beta chain) was sequenced in a study of T cell repertoires in cytomegalovirus infection. Using its own MiXCR run on the reads, TCRdb lists one record per CDR3 protein. The sample shows about 740,000 distinct CDR3 sequences, approximately 40% of them seen only once. The CDR3 is 13 residues long. Germline V gene lookup returns CDR1 SGHNT and CDR2 YYREEE (reference sequence). In this sample, this clonotype turned up a few times. V and J are TRBV5-4 and TRBJ2-6; 7 nucleotides align to TRBD1. Material: PBMCs. This receptor was obtained from a human donor in good health (CMV status not recorded). Some clones in this sample may be carry-over from other donors' samples. DNA for the CDR3: TGTGCAGGGGGCGATTCTGGGGCCAACGTCCTGACTTTC. It is translated as CAGGDSGANVLTF.